This T cell receptor (beta chain) was found in a study of T cells in Graves' hyperthyroidism and ophthalmopathy. Study-level results: Prediction of ophthalmopathy progression came a median around 6.1 months pre-onset. Expanded thyroid clonotypes (above 0.001) were mostly also found in blood.

Exclusion followed for patients with uncontrolled infection, other autoimmune disease, pregnancy or lactation. In making diagnoses, clinical symptoms, serum thyroxine and TRAb, thyroid ultrasound and orbital computed tomography were all used. This clonotype was seen repeatedly, ten times or more. Its antigen is unknown. Regions amplified from RNA transcripts were the TCR beta CDR3 regions. The study used the HTBI primer set for a first-round RT-PCR of the TCR CDR3. TCRdb itself ran the multiplex PCR reads through MiXCR, one entry per CDR3 protein. The repertoire holds 450,000 to 700,000 distinct CDR3 sequences, 35% to 55% seen once, with 19% in the top ten. The germline V and J ends were trimmed by 0 bases and 6 bases, with 10 bases remaining between them. CDR1 and CDR2 from the germline V gene are SGHNT and YYREEE (reference sequence). This CDR3 spans 15 amino acids.

The chain combines TRBV5-4 with TRBJ1-6, with D possibly TRBD1 on 6 matching bases. This clonotype was obtained from an adult woman with Graves' disease, either hyperthyroidism or ophthalmopathy (not recorded which). The source material was peripheral blood or thyroid tissue (not recorded which). CDR3 nucleotides: TGTGCCAGCAGCTTGGATGGGACACCTAATTCACCCCTCCACTTT. Its translation: CASSLDGTPNSPLHF. The variable domain in full, completed from reference TRBV5-4 and TRBJ1-6, reads ETGVTQSPTHLIKTRGQQVTLRCSSQSGHNTVSWYQQALGQGPQFIFQYYREEENGRGNFPPRFSGLQFPNYSSELNVNALELDDSALYLCASSLDGTPNSPLHFGNGTRLTVT.